This TCR beta chain emerged from a study of Ad26.COV2.S vaccination and SARS-CoV-2 variants. For the study at large: Donor joined the COV1001 Ad26.COV2.S trial arm. Administration of Ad26.COV2.S was intramuscular, either once or twice 56 days apart.

The treatment is: some 20 received Ad26.COV2.S at low or high dose, single or two shots; roughly 5 received placebo; per-sample allocation not given. Specimen acquisition occurred on day 63 following the initial vaccine or placebo injection. An Ad26 vector expressing Wuhan-strain SARS-CoV-2 spike served as the vaccine. Assay: immunoSEQ multiplex PCR; the TCRdb copy retains only in-frame clones and omits some. The sample holds about 420,000 clones, approximately 87% seen once. Germline values: CDR1 SGHVS, CDR2 FQNEAQ. Trimming took 4 bases from V and 8 from J; bases not matched to a gene: 10. The CDR3 loop spans 14 amino acids.

Sequences were derived from peripheral blood, sampled in a trial of Ad26.COV2.S vaccine versus placebo. The chain links TRBV7-8 to TRBJ1-1; 7 bases agree with TRBD1. The sequence derives from a person between 18 and 59 years old who received the Ad26.COV2.S COVID-19 vaccine or a placebo. CDR3 DNA sequence: TGTGCCAGCAGCTCAGGGGGGGCAGAGAGAGAAGCTTTCTTT. Protein product: CASSSGGAEREAFF.